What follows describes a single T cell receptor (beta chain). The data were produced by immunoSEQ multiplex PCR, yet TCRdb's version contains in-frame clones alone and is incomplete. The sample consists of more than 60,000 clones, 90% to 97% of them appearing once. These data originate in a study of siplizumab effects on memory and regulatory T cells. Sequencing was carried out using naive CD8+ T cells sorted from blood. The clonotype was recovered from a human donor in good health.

The CDR3 coding sequence is TGTGCCAGTAGTATCAGACAGGCGATCGAAGAGACCCAGTACTTC. Translated: CASSIRQAIEETQYF. The chain links TRBV19 to TRBJ2-5; D might be TRBD1 (6 bases). Per the germline V gene, CDR1 is LNHDA and CDR2 is SQIVND (reference sequence). V was pared by 3 bases and J by 3 bases, with 14 bases between. The CDR3 consists of 15 residues.